The T cell receptor (beta chain) under discussion was sequenced for a study of spatial heterogeneity in lung cancer. The overall study: Raw reads showed each unique TCR and UMI combination turning up more than ten times on average. Study-wide results and limits: In blood, ubiquitous expanded tumor TCRs appeared more at resection than follow-up.

A remark on this clonotype: Its antigen is unknown.

The CDR3 is made up of 20 amino acids. With V trimmed by 2 bases and J by 4 bases, 23 bases remained unmatched. Germline CDR1 reads SGHDT; CDR2 reads YYEEEE. Time point in this sample: sample taken at primary tumor resection. Sequencing covered unsorted whole RNA taken from tumor, nontumor lung or frozen PBMC. Each TCR cDNA molecule bore a unique molecular identifier. TCRdb ran MiXCR on the 5' RACE reads and lists one entry per CDR3 protein. Among about 44,000 distinct CDR3 sequences, around 15% were seen once, and the ten largest hold 50% to 70%. Sequences were derived from PBMCs, sampled at surgery. The receptor comes from a male donor with early-stage non-small cell lung cancer. This rearrangement joins TRBV5-6 to TRBJ2-7; 8 nucleotides line up with TRBD2. The CDR3, as DNA: TGTGCCAGCAGCTTCCATGCCTCGGAGCGGCGCGGGAGGCCGGGATACGAGCAGTACTTC. Its translation is CASSFHASERRGRPGYEQYF.